Detailed here is one T cell receptor (beta chain). Followed longitudinally, the Seattle patients had been enrolled during active infection. Original data processing: Cell counts per sample came from amplifying reference gene primers. Here immunoSEQ multiplex PCR was the method, and the copy in TCRdb shows in-frame clones only, minus some. V and J calls and clone size are as listed in that table; D and trimming were resolved from the DNA. Seen here are some 140,000 clones, approximately 85% observed once, and the top ten hold 0.63%. These data originate in a study of blood T cell repertoires in COVID-19. Across the study: COVID-19 samples, acute and convalescent, were from the United States, Italy and Spain. The cDNA or gDNA used as material had been derived from T cells, B-cell-depleted T cells, or PBMCs.

V shed 4 bases and J shed 0 bases, with 11 bases lying between them. In germline, CDR1 is SGHRS, CDR2 YFSETQ. The CDR3 sequence is 15 residues long. Input material: peripheral blood. The clonotype comes from a man aged 55 to 69 with COVID-19, enrolled during active disease. The chain recombines TRBV5-1 with TRBJ2-1; TRBD1 might be the D (5 bases). The CDR3 reads CASSIQGLSYNEQFF. The DNA of the CDR3 is TGCGCCAGCAGCATCCAGGGTCTCTCCTACAATGAGCAGTTCTTC.